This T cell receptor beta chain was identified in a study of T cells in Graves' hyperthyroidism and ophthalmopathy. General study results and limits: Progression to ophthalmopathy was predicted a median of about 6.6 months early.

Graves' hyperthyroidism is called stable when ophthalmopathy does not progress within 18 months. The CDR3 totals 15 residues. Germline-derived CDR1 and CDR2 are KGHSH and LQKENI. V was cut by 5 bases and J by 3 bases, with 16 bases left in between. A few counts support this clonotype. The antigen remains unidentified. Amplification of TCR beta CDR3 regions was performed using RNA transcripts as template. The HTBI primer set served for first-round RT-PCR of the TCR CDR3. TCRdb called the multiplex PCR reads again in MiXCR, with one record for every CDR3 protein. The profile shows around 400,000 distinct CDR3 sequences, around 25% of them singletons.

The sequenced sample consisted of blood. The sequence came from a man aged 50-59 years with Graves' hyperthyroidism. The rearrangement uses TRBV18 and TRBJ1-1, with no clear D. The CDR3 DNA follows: TGTGCCAGCTCATCGGACGGGGAAAGGTACACTGAAGCTTTCTTT. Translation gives CASSSDGERYTEAFF. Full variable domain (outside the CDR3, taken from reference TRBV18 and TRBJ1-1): NAGVMQNPRHLVRRRGQEARLRCSPMKGHSHVYWYRQLPEEGLKFMVYLQKENIIDESGMPKERFSAEFPKEGPSILRIQQVVRGDSAAYFCASSSDGERYTEAFFGQGTRLTVV.